Given below is one T cell receptor beta chain in context. V lost 5 bases and J lost 4, with 18 bases in between. This CDR3 has 15 residues. Germline V gives CDR1 MNHEY, CDR2 SMNVEV (reference sequence). In the original processing: How many nucleated cells were present was estimated from reference gene primer amplification. The repertoire was sequenced with immunoSEQ multiplex PCR; TCRdb's copy has only in-frame clones and lacks some. That table gives V, J and clone size, and the DNA gave D and trimming. The sample has some 180,000 clones, 70% to 85% seen once; the top ten hold roughly an eighth. This entry comes from a study of blood T cell repertoires in COVID-19. Across the whole study: COVID-19 samples collected from the United States, Italy and Spain covered acute and convalescent phases. The analysed material was cDNA or gDNA that came from T cells, B-cell-depleted T cells, or PBMCs.

The source is a human donor in a cohort sampled during active COVID-19. The chain combines TRBV27 with TRBJ2-7, with D uncertain. The sequenced sample consisted of peripheral blood. The CDR3 nucleotides are TGTGCCAGCAGTGCAATAAGGTGGGCAAAGTACGAGCAGTACTTC. This translates into CASSAIRWAKYEQYF.